This entry lists 20 T cell receptor beta chains sequenced from one sample in a study of shared clonotypes between healthy human individuals. Sequencing was performed with immunoSEQ multiplex PCR; in TCRdb, only in-frame clones are kept and a portion is missing. The sample holds more than 500,000 clones; 95% to 97% are singletons and the top ten take about 0.06%. The sample taken for sequencing was naive CD4+ T cells sorted from blood. As to subset: CD45RA+ positively selected. The source of these receptors is a woman in her thirties in good health.

The chain recombines TRBV2 with TRBJ2-5; D might be TRBD1 (5 bases). The J call may not be correct, given that the DNA end is closer to TRBJ2-7. The CDR3 consists of 16 residues. Germline values: CDR1 SNHLY, CDR2 FYNNEI. CDR3 nucleotide sequence: TGTGCCAGCAGTGAGAGGCCAGGGCCGCAGAGTTACGAGCAGTACTTC. This codes for CASSERPGPQSYEQYF.

The chain joins TRBV13 to TRBJ2-7, with TRBD2 matching over 7 bases. There are 15 residues in the CDR3. Germline V gene data show CDR1 as PRHDT and CDR2 as FYEKMQ (reference sequence). V trimming: 5 bases; J trimming: 0 bases; junction bases outside the gene matches: 7. The CDR3 is CASSPRDYFSYEQYF. The CDR3 DNA reads TGTGCCAGCAGCCCCCGGGACTATTTCTCCTACGAGCAGTACTTC.

The chain joins TRBV4-1 to TRBJ2-3, with 8 bases fitting TRBD2. The CDR3 extends over 14 amino acids. Germline-derived CDR1 and CDR2 are MGHRA and YSYEKL. The V gene end was trimmed by 4 bases and the J gene end by 4 bases; junction bases not matched to a gene: 4. CDR3 sequence: CASSRSGSPDTQYF. CDR3 DNA: TGCGCCAGCAGCCGGAGCGGGAGTCCAGATACGCAGTATTTT.

The chain links TRBV15 to TRBJ2-3; 11 nucleotides agree with TRBD2. Germline CDR1 is LNHNV and CDR2 is YYDKDF (reference sequence). V shed 2 bases and J 0 bases; nucleotides not matched to a gene: 7. This CDR3 has 18 residues. This CDR3 reads CATSRPPGLAASTDTQYF. DNA for the CDR3: TGTGCCACCAGCAGACCGCCGGGACTAGCGGCTAGCACAGATACGCAGTATTTT. The whole variable domain, remainder taken from reference TRBV15 and TRBJ2-3, is DAMVIQNPRYQVTQFGKPVTLSCSQTLNHNVMYWYQQKSSQAPKLLFHYYDKDFNNEADTPDNFQSRRPNTSFCFLDIRSPGLGDTAMYLCATSRPPGLAASTDTQYFGPGTRLTVL.

J is TRBJ2-7 and V is TRBV6-1, with 7 bases matching TRBD2. The CDR3 runs 15 residues. Germline V gene lookup returns CDR1 MNHNS and CDR2 SASEGT. Trimming at V came to 9 bases and at J to 2 bases, leaving 13 bases not matched to a gene. The CDR3 sequence is CASTSLASGTYEQYF. DNA of the CDR3: TGTGCCAGTACTTCTCTGGCTAGCGGAACCTACGAGCAGTACTTC.

As concerns this clone: Other DNA sequences in the sample encode the same CDR3. V and J are TRBV27 and TRBJ1-5, with unresolved D. The CDR3 spans 12 residues. Germline V gives CDR1 MNHEY, CDR2 SMNVEV (reference sequence). Trimming removed 6 bases at V and 5 bases at J, with 8 bases between. CDR3 bases: TGTGCCAGCAGCACCGGGGATCAGCCCCAGCATTTT. This gives the protein CASSTGDQPQHF.

The gene calls are TRBV2 and TRBJ2-5; the match to TRBD1 covers 10 bases. CDR1 and CDR2 from the germline V gene are SNHLY and FYNNEI. The junction had 3 bases not matched to a gene; V was cut back by 6 bases and J by 5 bases. The CDR3 is 13 residues long. The CDR3 nucleotides read TGTGCCAGCAGGACAGGGGGCATGGAGACCCAGTACTTC. Its protein is CASRTGGMETQYF.

Notes on this clone: Other DNA sequences in this sample translate to the same CDR3. The rearrangement links TRBV5-1 to TRBJ1-2; a possible D gene is TRBD1 (5 bases). The CDR3 is made up of 12 amino acids. CDR1 SGHRS and CDR2 YFSETQ come from the germline V gene. V was shortened by 2 bases and J by 4 bases, with 6 bases between the two germline ends. CDR3 nucleotides: TGCGCCAGCAGCTTAGACAGCTATGGCTACACCTTC. Protein sequence: CASSLDSYGYTF.

This rearrangement joins TRBV9 to TRBJ2-2, with TRBD2 matching over 14 bases. The CDR3 consists of 18 residues. V was pared by 0 bases and J by 6 bases, with 7 bases of the junction left unmatched. Germline CDR1 is SGDLS and CDR2 is YYNGEE. The CDR3 region has the DNA TGTGCCAGCAGCGTAGGGACCCTGGGACTAGCGGGAGCCGGGGAGCTGTTTTTT. Encoded protein: CASSVGTLGLAGAGELFF.

The chain joins TRBV6-5 to TRBJ1-2; D uncertain. The CDR3 is 15 amino acids. The V and J ends lost 7 bases and 2 bases respectively, with 17 bases between them. CDR1 and CDR2 from the germline V gene are MNHEY and SVGAGI. CDR3 nucleotides: TGTGCCAGCAACCCCAGTGTGGCCCTAAACTATGGCTACACCTTC. Encoded protein: CASNPSVALNYGYTF.

The CDR3 DNA is TGTGCCAGCAGCTTAGGGAAGACAGGTCCCTACGAGCAGTACTTC. As protein: CASSLGKTGPYEQYF. The chain recombines TRBV7-2 with TRBJ2-7; D may be TRBD1 (6 bases). This CDR3 contains 15 residues. In germline, CDR1 is SGHTA, CDR2 FQGNSA. V was shortened by 1 base and J by 2 bases, with 12 bases between the two germline ends.

The gene calls are TRBV14 and TRBJ1-1, with 10 bases that match TRBD1. V trimming: 9 bases; J trimming: 3 bases; junction bases outside the gene matches: 4. The CDR3 extends over 13 amino acids. Germline assignment: CDR1 SGHDN and CDR2 FVKESK. The CDR3 nucleotides are TGTGCCAGTATTGGACAGGGGGACACTGAAGCTTTCTTT. Encoded protein: CASIGQGDTEAFF.

The chain joins TRBV2 to TRBJ1-2; possible D gene TRBD1, 5 bases. Germline V gene data show CDR1 as SNHLY and CDR2 as FYNNEI. The CDR3 spans 13 residues. Trimming shortened V by 3 bases and J by 4 bases, and 9 bases separated the two germline ends. The CDR3 nucleotides read TGTGCCAGCAGTGAGGGGGGGAGCTATGGCTACACCTTC. Its translation: CASSEGGSYGYTF. The full variable domain, completed using reference TRBV2 and TRBJ1-2, is EPEVTQTPSHQVTQMGQEVILRCVPISNHLYFYWYRQILGQKVEFLVSFYNNEISEKSEIFDDQFSVERPDGSNFTLKIRSTKLEDSAMYFCASSEGGSYGYTFGSGTRLTVV.

The chain's CDR3 is CASRTTGDTGELFF. The DNA for the CDR3 is TGTGCCAGCAGAACCACAGGGGACACCGGGGAGCTGTTTTTT. This chain joins TRBV7-3 and TRBJ2-2, with 7 bases that match TRBD1. Germline V gene sequence: CDR1 SGHTA, CDR2 FQGTGA. With V trimmed by 6 bases and J by 3 bases, 4 bases remained unmatched. The CDR3 loop spans 14 amino acids.

The chain uses TRBV4-2 and TRBJ2-7; 10 bases align to TRBD1. Germline values: CDR1 LGHNA, CDR2 YNFKEQ. V dropped 1 base and J dropped 7; count of bases not matched to a gene: 7. The CDR3 has 15 amino acids. CDR3 sequence (DNA): TGTGCCAGCAGCCAAGGGGACAGGGGCCCACTTGAGCAGTACTTC. It yields the protein CASSQGDRGPLEQYF.

The rearrangement links TRBV6-5 to TRBJ2-3; no definite D call. V lost 2 bases and J lost 4, with 10 bases in between. The germline CDR1 and CDR2 sequences are MNHEY and SVGAGI. The CDR3 has 14 amino acids. Here the CDR3 reads CASSYGRYPDTQYF. For the CDR3, the DNA is TGTGCCAGCAGTTACGGGCGCTACCCAGATACGCAGTATTTT.

The J gene is TRBJ2-7, the V gene TRBV21-1; TRBD1, the table's D call, lacks a check against the DNA. TRBV21-1 is classified as a pseudogene. The CDR3 spans 15 residues. CDR3 DNA sequence: TGTGCCAGCAGCATACCCGGGACAGGGAGGTACGAGCAGTACTTC. Protein: CASSIPGTGRYEQYF.

This rearrangement joins TRBV18 to TRBJ1-2; 8 bases fit TRBD1. The germline gives CDR1 KGHSH, CDR2 LQKENI. Trimming cost V 8 bases and J 0 bases; bases outside gene matches: 5. There are 14 residues in the CDR3. CDR3 sequence reads: CASAGQGPNYGYTF. In DNA, the CDR3 is TGTGCCAGCGCCGGACAGGGCCCTAACTATGGCTACACCTTC.

This clone was counted between two and nine times. The CDR3 loop reads CASSQDSNQPQHF. CDR3 nucleotide sequence: TGTGCCAGCAGCCAAGACAGCAATCAGCCCCAGCATTTT. The genes are TRBV14 and TRBJ1-5; no reliable D call. The ends were cut back, 0 bases at V and 1 base at J, with 1 base in the middle. Germline V gene data show CDR1 as SGHDN and CDR2 as FVKESK. This CDR3 has 13 amino acids. The full variable domain, rest sourced from reference TRBV14 and TRBJ1-5, is EAGVTQFPSHSVIEKGQTVTLRCDPISGHDNLYWYRRVMGKEIKFLLHFVKESKQDESGMPNNRFLAERTGGTYSTLKVQPAELEDSGVYFCASSQDSNQPQHFGDGTRLSIL.

This chain links TRBV2 with TRBJ2-7, with D perhaps matching TRBD1 (5 bases). CDR3 length equals 13 residues. V dropped 5 bases and J dropped 5 bases, with 13 bases sitting between them. CDR1 is SNHLY, CDR2 FYNNEI, per germline. In nucleotides, the CDR3 is TGTGCCAGCAGTACGGACACAAGCCACGAGCAGTACTTC. Its translation is CASSTDTSHEQYF.